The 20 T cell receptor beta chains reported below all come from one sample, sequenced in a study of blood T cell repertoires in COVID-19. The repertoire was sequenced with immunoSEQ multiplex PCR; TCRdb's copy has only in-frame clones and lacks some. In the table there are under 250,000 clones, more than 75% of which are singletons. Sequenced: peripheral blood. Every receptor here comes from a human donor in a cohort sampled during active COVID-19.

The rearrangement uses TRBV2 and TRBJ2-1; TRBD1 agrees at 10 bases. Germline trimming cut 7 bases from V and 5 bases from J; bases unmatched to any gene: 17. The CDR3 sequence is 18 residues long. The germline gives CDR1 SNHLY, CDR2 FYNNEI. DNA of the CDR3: TGTGCCAGCAAACCCAAAAATCTCCGGGACAGGGGAAACAATGAGCAGTTCTTC. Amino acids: CASKPKNLRDRGNNEQFF.

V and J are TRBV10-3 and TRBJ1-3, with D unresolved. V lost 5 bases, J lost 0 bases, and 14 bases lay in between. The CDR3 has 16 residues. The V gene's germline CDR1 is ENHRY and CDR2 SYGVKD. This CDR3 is CAISPTTASSGNTIYF. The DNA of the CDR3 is TGTGCCATCAGTCCCACCACAGCCTCCTCTGGAAACACCATATATTTT.

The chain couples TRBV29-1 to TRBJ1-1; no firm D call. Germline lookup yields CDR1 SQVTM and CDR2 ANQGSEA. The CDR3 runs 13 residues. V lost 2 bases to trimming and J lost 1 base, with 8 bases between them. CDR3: CSVEPGWNTEAFF. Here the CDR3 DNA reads TGCAGCGTTGAACCGGGGTGGAACACTGAAGCTTTCTTT.

The CDR3 sequence is CASSLTGGYGYTF. As DNA, the CDR3 is TGTGCCAGCAGCTTAACAGGGGGCTATGGCTACACCTTC. This chain connects TRBV7-2 to TRBJ1-2; the match to TRBD1 covers 8 bases. V shed 2 bases, J shed 4 bases, and the junction held 0 bases outside the gene matches. There are 13 residues in the CDR3. From germline, CDR1 is SGHTA and CDR2 FQGNSA. The whole variable domain, filled in from reference TRBV7-2 and TRBJ1-2, reads GAGVSQSPSNKVTEKGKDVELRCDPISGHTALYWYRQSLGQGLEFLIYFQGNSAPDKSGLPSDRFSAERTGGSVSTLTIQRTQQEDSAVYLCASSLTGGYGYTFGSGTRLTVV.

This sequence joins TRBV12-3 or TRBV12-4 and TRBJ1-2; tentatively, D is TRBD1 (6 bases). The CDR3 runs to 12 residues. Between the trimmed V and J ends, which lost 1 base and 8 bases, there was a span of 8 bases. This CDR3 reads CASSLGTVGYTF. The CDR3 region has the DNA TGTGCCAGCAGTTTAGGGACAGTCGGCTACACCTTC.

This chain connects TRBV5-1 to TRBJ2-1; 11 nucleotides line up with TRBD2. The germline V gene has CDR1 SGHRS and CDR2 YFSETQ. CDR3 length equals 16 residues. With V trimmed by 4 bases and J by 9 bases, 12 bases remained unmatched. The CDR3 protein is CASSALTSGTGGEQFF. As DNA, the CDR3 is TGCGCCAGCAGCGCGCTGACTAGCGGGACAGGCGGTGAGCAGTTCTTC. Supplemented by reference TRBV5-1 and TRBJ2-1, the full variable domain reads KAGVTQTPRYLIKTRGQQVTLSCSPISGHRSVSWYQQTPGQGLQFLFEYFSETQRNKGNFPGRFSGRQFSNSRSEMNVSTLELGDSALYLCASSALTSGTGGEQFFGPGTRLTVL.

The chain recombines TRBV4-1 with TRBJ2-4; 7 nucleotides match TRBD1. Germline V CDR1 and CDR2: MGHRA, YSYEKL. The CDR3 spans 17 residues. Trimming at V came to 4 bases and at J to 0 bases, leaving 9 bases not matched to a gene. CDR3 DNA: TGCGCCAGCAGCCCGACCTGGACAGGCATAGCCAAAAACATTCAGTACTTC. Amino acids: CASSPTWTGIAKNIQYF.

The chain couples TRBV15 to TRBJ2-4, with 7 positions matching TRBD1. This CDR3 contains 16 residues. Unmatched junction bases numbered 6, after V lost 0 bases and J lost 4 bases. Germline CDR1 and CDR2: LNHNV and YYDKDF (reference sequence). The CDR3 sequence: CATSRDPTGTKNIQYF. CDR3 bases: TGTGCCACCAGCAGAGACCCGACAGGGACAAAAAACATTCAGTACTTC.

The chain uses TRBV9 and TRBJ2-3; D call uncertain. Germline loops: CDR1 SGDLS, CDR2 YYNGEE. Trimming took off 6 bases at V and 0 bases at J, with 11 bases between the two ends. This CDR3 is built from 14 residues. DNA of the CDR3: TGTGCCAGCACCTCCCAGGTCAGCACAGATACGCAGTATTTT. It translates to CASTSQVSTDTQYF.

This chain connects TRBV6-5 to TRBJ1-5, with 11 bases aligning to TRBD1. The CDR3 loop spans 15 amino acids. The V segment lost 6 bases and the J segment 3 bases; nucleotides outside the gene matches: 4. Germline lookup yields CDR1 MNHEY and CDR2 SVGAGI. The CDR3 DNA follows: TGTGCCAGCAGGGGACAGGGGGGTGACAATCAGCCCCAGCATTTT. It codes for CASRGQGGDNQPQHF.

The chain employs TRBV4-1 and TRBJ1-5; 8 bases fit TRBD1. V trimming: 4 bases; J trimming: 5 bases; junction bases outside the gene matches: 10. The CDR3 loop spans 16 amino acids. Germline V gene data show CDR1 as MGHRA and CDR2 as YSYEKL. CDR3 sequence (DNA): TGCGCCAGCAGCCCGACCGACAGGGGAGGGGATCAGCCCCAGCATTTT. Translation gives CASSPTDRGGDQPQHF.

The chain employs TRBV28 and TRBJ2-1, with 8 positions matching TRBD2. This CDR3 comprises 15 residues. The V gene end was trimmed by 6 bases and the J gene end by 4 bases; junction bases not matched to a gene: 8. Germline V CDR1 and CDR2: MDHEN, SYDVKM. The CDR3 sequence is CASSSGGETYNEQFF. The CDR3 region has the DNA TGTGCCAGCAGCTCCGGGGGGGAGACTTACAATGAGCAGTTCTTC.

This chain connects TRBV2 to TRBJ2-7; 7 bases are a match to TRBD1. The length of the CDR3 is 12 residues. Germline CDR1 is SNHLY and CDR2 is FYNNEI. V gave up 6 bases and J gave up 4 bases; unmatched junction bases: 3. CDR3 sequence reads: CASSEQGYEQYF. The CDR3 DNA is TGTGCCAGCAGCGAACAGGGGTACGAGCAGTACTTC.

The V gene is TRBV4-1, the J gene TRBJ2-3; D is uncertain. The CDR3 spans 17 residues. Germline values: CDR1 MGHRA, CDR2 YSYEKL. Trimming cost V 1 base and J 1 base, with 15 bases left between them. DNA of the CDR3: TGCGCCAGCAGCCAAGGGTTGGCGGCAGTTGGCACAGATACGCAGTATTTT. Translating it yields CASSQGLAAVGTDTQYF.

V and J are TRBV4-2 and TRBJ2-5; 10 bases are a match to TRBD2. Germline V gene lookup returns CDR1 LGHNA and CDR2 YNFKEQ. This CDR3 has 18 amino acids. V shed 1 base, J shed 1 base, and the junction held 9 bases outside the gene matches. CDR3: CASSQAEWPSGGQETQYF. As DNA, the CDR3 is TGTGCCAGCAGCCAAGCGGAGTGGCCTAGCGGGGGCCAAGAGACCCAGTACTTC.

The CDR3 here is CASSVDRGTNEKLFF. The CDR3 nucleotides read TGTGCCAGCAGCGTAGACAGGGGGACTAATGAAAAACTGTTTTTT. The chain has TRBV9 and TRBJ1-4, with 8 bases that match TRBD1. The V gene's germline CDR1 is SGDLS and CDR2 YYNGEE. The CDR3 length is 15 residues. V lost 0 bases to trimming and J lost 2 bases; unmatched junction nucleotides: 0. Together with reference TRBV9 and TRBJ1-4, the CDR3 gives the full variable domain: DSGVTQTPKHLITATGQRVTLRCSPRSGDLSVYWYQQSLDQGLQFLIQYYNGEERAKGNILERFSAQQFPDLHSELNLSSLELGDSALYFCASSVDRGTNEKLFFGSGTQLSVL.

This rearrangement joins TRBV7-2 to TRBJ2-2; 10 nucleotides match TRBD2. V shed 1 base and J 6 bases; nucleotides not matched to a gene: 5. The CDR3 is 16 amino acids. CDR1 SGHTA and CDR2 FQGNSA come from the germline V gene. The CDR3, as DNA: TGTGCCAGCAGCTTAGGGCTAGCGGGAGTTCCCGGGGAGCTGTTTTTT. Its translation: CASSLGLAGVPGELFF.

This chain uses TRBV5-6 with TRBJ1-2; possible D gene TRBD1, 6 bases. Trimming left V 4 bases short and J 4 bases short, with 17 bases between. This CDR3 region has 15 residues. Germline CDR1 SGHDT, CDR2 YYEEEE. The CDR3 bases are TGTGCCAGCAGCCCTTACAGGGCATCATTCTATGGCTACACCTTC. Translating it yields CASSPYRASFYGYTF.

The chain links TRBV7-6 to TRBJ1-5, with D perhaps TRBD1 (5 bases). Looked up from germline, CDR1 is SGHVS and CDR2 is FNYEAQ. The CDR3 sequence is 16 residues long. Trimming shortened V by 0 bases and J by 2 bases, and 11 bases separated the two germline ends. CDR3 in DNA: TGTGCCAGCAGCTTAGCGTCGGGGGAAGGCAATCAGCCCCAGCATTTT. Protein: CASSLASGEGNQPQHF.

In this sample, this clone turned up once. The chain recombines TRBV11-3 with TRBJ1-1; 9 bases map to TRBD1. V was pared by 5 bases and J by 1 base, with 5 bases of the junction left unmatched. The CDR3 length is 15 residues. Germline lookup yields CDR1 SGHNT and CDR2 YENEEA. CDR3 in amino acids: CASSPNRGRNTEAFF. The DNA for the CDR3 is TGTGCCAGCAGCCCAAACAGGGGGCGGAACACTGAAGCTTTCTTT.